One and the same sample provided the 14 T cell receptor beta chains below, sequenced in a study of T cell responses to AZD1222 COVID-19 vaccine. The method was immunoSEQ multiplex PCR; TCRdb's version includes in-frame clones alone and lacks a portion of them. The table records 170,000 or so clones, 90% of them present only once. Sequenced material: peripheral blood, taken on day 0 of AZD1222 vaccination. The receptor set was obtained from an adult in good health.

The CDR3, as DNA: TGTGCCACGTCCGAGGGTTTAACCAAAAACATTCAGTACTTC. It yields the protein CATSEGLTKNIQYF. The chain is built from TRBV11-3 and TRBJ2-4; possible D gene TRBD2, 5 bases. The CDR3 length is 14 residues. Trimming left V 10 bases short and J 2 bases short, with 15 bases between. Germline values: CDR1 SGHNT, CDR2 YENEEA.

The rearrangement uses TRBV24-1 and TRBJ1-2; no clear D. The CDR3 contains 13 residues. Germline loops: CDR1 KGHDR, CDR2 SFDVKD. Trimming removed 1 base from V and 8 bases from J, with 10 bases in between. CDR3: CATSDFDEGGYTF. In DNA form, the CDR3 reads TGTGCCACCAGTGATTTCGATGAAGGAGGCTACACCTTC.

This clone was observed a single time. This chain's CDR3 is CASSPHGDPALNSPLHF. For the CDR3, the DNA is TGCGCCAGCTCCCCTCATGGTGACCCAGCGCTTAATTCACCCCTCCACTTT. J is TRBJ1-6 and V is TRBV4-3; D is unclear. CDR3 length equals 17 residues. Trimming removed 8 bases at V and 6 bases at J, with 23 bases between. Per germline, CDR1 LGHNA and CDR2 YSLEER.

The V gene is TRBV5-6, the J gene TRBJ2-5; 7 bases are a match to TRBD2. The CDR3 spans 15 residues. Germline V CDR1 and CDR2: SGHDT, YYEEEE. V gave up 2 bases and J gave up 1 base; unmatched junction bases: 5. CDR3 DNA: TGTGCCAGCAGCTTACCGGGACTACTCCAAGAGACCCAGTACTTC. Translated: CASSLPGLLQETQYF. Combining the CDR3 with reference TRBV5-6 and TRBJ2-5 gives the whole variable domain DAGVTQSPTHLIKTRGQQVTLRCSPKSGHDTVSWYQQALGQGPQFIFQYYEEEERQRGNFPDRFSGHQFPNYSSELNVNALLLGDSALYLCASSLPGLLQETQYFGPGTRLLVL.

The V call is TRBV12-3 or TRBV12-4, the J call TRBJ1-1; D may be TRBD1 (6 bases). Trimming stripped 6 bases from V and 11 bases from J, with 13 bases between. The CDR3 length is 11 residues. The CDR3 here is CASRERGPAFF. Written as DNA, the CDR3 is TGTGCCAGCAGGGAACGGGGGCCGGCTTTCTTT.

CDR3 protein: CASSMEGGVGTEAFF. CDR3 nucleotide sequence: TGTGCCAGCAGTATGGAGGGTGGGGTGGGCACTGAAGCTTTCTTT. This chain connects TRBV6-5 to TRBJ1-1; D not resolved. This CDR3 has 15 amino acids. Germline loops: CDR1 MNHEY, CDR2 SVGAGI. Trimming pared 5 bases from V and 4 bases from J, leaving 17 bases between.

This chain links TRBV27 with TRBJ1-6; D is perhaps TRBD1 (6 bases). V dropped 7 bases and J dropped 6 bases, with 19 bases sitting between them. The germline gives CDR1 MNHEY, CDR2 SMNVEV (reference sequence). This CDR3 comprises 16 residues. CDR3 protein: CASNTGGGAFNSPLHF. In DNA, the CDR3 is TGTGCCAGCAATACCGGCGGGGGGGCCTTTAATTCACCCCTCCACTTT.

The chain uses TRBV4-2 and TRBJ2-2, with 10 bases identical to TRBD2. V gave up 4 bases and J gave up 0 bases; unmatched junction bases: 8. Germline CDR1 and CDR2: LGHNA and YNFKEQ. CDR3 length: 18 amino acids. CDR3 region: CASSPLTSGVTNTGELFF. The DNA for the CDR3 is TGTGCCAGCAGCCCGCTTACTAGCGGGGTCACGAACACCGGGGAGCTGTTTTTT.

V is TRBV5-6 and J is TRBJ1-2, with no clear D. V was cut by 0 bases and J by 2 bases, with 5 bases left in between. This CDR3 is built from 13 residues. CDR1 is SGHDT, CDR2 YYEEEE, per germline. CDR3 loop: CASSLEQNYGYTF. For the CDR3, the DNA is TGTGCCAGCAGCTTGGAACAGAACTATGGCTACACCTTC.

V and J are TRBV5-4 and TRBJ2-2; maybe TRBD1 (6 bases). This CDR3 spans 16 amino acids. Trimming shortened V by 5 bases and J by 2 bases, and 16 bases separated the two germline ends. Germline values: CDR1 SGHNT, CDR2 YYREEE (reference sequence). The CDR3 is CASSTAGTRNTGELFF. CDR3 DNA sequence: TGTGCCAGCAGTACCGCCGGGACACGTAACACCGGGGAGCTGTTTTTT.

The V gene is TRBV28, the J gene TRBJ2-7, with D perhaps TRBD2 (5 bases). The CDR3 spans 15 residues. Germline CDR1 reads MDHEN; CDR2 reads SYDVKM. V gave up 5 bases and J gave up 2 bases, with 16 bases separating them. CDR3 sequence: CASSPAGDGAYEQYF. In DNA, the CDR3 is TGTGCCAGCAGTCCGGCCGGTGACGGGGCCTACGAGCAGTACTTC.

The rearrangement uses TRBV9 and TRBJ1-2; D call uncertain. This CDR3 spans 16 amino acids. Germline V gene data show CDR1 as SGDLS and CDR2 as YYNGEE. V lost 3 bases and J lost 0, with 15 bases in between. The CDR3 DNA is TGTGCCAGCAGCGCACATGGAAGGTATTCTAACTATGGCTACACCTTC. It encodes CASSAHGRYSNYGYTF. The whole variable domain, filled in from reference TRBV9 and TRBJ1-2, reads DSGVTQTPKHLITATGQRVTLRCSPRSGDLSVYWYQQSLDQGLQFLIQYYNGEERAKGNILERFSAQQFPDLHSELNLSSLELGDSALYFCASSAHGRYSNYGYTFGSGTRLTVV.

In its sample, this clone was seen once. This chain connects TRBV28 to TRBJ1-5, with a possible D match to TRBD1 (5 bases). CDR3 size: 15 residues. Trimming stripped 3 bases from V and 7 bases from J, with 16 bases between. Germline V gene data show CDR1 as MDHEN and CDR2 as SYDVKM. CDR3 amino acids: CASSFGTGGGQPQHF. The CDR3 coding sequence is TGTGCCAGCAGTTTTGGGACGGGTGGAGGCCAGCCCCAGCATTTT. The full variable domain, its missing parts supplied by reference TRBV28 and TRBJ1-5, is DVKVTQSSRYLVKRTGEKVFLECVQDMDHENMFWYRQDPGLGLRLIYFSYDVKMKEKGDIPEGYSVSREKKERFSLILESASTNQTSMYLCASSFGTGGGQPQHFGDGTRLSIL.

This clone has just one count. The J gene is TRBJ1-1, the V gene TRBV7-9, with a tentative D call TRBD1 (5 bases). The ends were cut back, 3 bases at V and 7 bases at J, with 12 bases in the middle. This CDR3 comprises 13 residues. CDR1 SEHNR and CDR2 FQNEAQ come from the germline V gene (reference sequence). CDR3 amino acids: CASSFAGIGEAFF. CDR3 DNA sequence: TGTGCCAGCAGCTTTGCAGGGATCGGTGAAGCTTTCTTT.